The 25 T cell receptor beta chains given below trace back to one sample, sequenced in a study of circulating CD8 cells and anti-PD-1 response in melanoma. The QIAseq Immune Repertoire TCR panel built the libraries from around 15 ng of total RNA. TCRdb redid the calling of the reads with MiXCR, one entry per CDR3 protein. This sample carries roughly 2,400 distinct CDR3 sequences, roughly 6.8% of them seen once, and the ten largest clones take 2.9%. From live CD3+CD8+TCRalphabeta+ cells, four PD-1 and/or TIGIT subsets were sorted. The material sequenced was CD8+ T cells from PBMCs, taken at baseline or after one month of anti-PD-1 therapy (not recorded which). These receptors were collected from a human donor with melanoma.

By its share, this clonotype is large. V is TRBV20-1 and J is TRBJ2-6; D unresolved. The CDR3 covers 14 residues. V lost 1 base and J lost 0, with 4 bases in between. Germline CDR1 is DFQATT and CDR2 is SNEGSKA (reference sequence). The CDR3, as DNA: TGCAGTGCTAGAGCCACCTCTGGGGCCAACGTCCTGACTTTC. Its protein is CSARATSGANVLTF.

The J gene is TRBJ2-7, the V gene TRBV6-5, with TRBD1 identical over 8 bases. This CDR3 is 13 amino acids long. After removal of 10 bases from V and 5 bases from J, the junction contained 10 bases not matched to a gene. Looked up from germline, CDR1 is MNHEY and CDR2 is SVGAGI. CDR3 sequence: CATSLDRGHEQYF. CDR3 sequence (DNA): TGTGCCACCTCACTTGACAGGGGCCACGAGCAGTACTTC.

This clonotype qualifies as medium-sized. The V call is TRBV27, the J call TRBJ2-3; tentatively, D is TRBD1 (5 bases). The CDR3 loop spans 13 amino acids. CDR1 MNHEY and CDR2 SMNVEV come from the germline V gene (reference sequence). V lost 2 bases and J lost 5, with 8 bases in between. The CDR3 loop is CASSLLQEDTQYF. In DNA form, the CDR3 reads TGTGCCAGCAGTTTACTACAGGAAGATACGCAGTATTTT.

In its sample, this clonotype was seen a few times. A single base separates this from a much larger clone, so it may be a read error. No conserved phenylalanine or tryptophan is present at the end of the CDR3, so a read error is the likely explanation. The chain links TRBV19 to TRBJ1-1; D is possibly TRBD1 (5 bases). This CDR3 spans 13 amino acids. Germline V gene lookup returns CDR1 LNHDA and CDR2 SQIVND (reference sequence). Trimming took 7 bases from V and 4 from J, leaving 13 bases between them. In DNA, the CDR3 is TGTGCCAGTACTGCTAACGGGGCCACTGAAGCTTTCCTT. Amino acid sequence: CASTANGATEAFL.

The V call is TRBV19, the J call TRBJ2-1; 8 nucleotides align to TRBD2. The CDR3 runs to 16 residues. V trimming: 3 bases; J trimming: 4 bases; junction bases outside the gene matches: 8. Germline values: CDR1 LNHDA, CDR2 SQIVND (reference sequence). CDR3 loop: CASSMGGGGIYNEQFF. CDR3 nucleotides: TGTGCCAGTAGTATGGGTGGCGGGGGGATATACAATGAGCAGTTCTTC.

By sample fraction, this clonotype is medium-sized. The CDR3 DNA is TGTGCCAGTACTAGCGGGGGCAATGAGCAGTTCTTC. This sequence encodes CASTSGGNEQFF. The chain recombines TRBV27 with TRBJ2-1; 11 bases map to TRBD2. The CDR3 consists of 12 residues. The germline gives CDR1 MNHEY, CDR2 SMNVEV (reference sequence). Trimming removed 9 bases from V and 6 bases from J; junction bases left unmatched: 1.

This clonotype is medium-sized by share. The CDR3: CASTRKGTAGELFF. CDR3 DNA sequence: TGTGCCAGCACCCGGAAAGGAACAGCCGGGGAGCTGTTTTTT. The J gene is TRBJ2-2, the V gene TRBV28; D is ambiguous. The length of the CDR3 is 14 residues. Germline-derived CDR1 and CDR2 are MDHEN and SYDVKM. V lost 7 bases and J 6 bases, leaving 15 bases between the germline ends. The complete variable domain, with remaining parts taken from reference TRBV28 and TRBJ2-2, reads DVKVTQSSRYLVKRTGEKVFLECVQDMDHENMFWYRQDPGLGLRLIYFSYDVKMKEKGDIPEGYSVSREKKERFSLILESASTNQTSMYLCASTRKGTAGELFFGEGSRLTVL.

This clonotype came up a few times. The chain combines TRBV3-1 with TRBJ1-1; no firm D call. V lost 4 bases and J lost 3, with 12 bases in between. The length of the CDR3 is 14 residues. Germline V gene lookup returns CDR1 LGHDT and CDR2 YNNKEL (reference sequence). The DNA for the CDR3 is TGTGCCAGCAGCCCAAGCGGGGAGTACACTGAAGCTTTCTTT. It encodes CASSPSGEYTEAFF.

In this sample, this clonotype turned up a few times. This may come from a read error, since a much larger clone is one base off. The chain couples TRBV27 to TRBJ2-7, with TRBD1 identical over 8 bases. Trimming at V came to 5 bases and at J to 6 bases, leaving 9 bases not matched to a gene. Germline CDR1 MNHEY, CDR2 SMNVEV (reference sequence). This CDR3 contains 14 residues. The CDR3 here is CASSLQGAEGEQYF. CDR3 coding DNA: TGTGCCAGCAGTCTTCAGGGGGCGGAGGGCGAGCAGTACTTC.

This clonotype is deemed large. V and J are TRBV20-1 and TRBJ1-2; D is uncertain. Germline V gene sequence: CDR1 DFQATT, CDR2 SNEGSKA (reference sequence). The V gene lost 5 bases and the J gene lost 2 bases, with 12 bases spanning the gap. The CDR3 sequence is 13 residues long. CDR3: CSAEPDGNYGYTF. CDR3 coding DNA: TGCAGTGCTGAACCGGACGGGAACTATGGCTACACCTTC.

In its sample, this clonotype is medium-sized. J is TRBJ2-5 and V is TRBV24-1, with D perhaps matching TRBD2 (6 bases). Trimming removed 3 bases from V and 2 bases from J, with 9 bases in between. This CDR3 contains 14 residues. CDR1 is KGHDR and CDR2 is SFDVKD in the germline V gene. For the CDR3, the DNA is TGTGCCACCAGTGATATGGGGGGACAAGAGACCCAGTACTTC. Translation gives CATSDMGGQETQYF.

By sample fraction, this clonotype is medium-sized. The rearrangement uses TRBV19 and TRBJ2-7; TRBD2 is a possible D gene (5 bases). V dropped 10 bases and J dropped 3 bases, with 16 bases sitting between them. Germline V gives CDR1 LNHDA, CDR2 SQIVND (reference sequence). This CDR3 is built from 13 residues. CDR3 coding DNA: TGTGCCACCGGCTTTGGGGAGAGCTACGAGCAGTACTTC. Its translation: CATGFGESYEQYF. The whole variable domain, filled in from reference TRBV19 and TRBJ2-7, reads DGGITQSPKYLFRKEGQNVTLSCEQNLNHDAMYWYRQDPGQGLRLIYYSQIVNDFQKGDIAEGYSVSREKKESFPLTVTSAQKNPTAFYLCATGFGESYEQYFGPGTRLTVT.

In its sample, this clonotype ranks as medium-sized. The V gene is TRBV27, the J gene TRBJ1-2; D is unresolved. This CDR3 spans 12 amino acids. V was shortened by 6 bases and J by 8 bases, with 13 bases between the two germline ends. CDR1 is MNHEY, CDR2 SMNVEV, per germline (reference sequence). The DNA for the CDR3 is TGTGCCAGCAGAGTGGGTTGGAACGGCTACACCTTC. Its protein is CASRVGWNGYTF.

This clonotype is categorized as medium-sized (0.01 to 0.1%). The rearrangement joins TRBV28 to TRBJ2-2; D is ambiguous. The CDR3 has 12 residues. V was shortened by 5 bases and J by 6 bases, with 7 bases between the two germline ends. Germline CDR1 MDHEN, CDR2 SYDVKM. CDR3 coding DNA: TGTGCCAGCAGTCCCTGGTCCGGGGAGCTGTTTTTT. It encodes CASSPWSGELFF.

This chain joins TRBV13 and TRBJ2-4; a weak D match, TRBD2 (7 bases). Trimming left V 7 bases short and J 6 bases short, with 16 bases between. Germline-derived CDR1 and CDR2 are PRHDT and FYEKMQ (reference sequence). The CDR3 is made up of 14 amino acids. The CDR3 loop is CASTTLGGLNIQYF. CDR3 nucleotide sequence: TGTGCCAGCACCACCCTCGGGGGGCTAAACATTCAGTACTTC.

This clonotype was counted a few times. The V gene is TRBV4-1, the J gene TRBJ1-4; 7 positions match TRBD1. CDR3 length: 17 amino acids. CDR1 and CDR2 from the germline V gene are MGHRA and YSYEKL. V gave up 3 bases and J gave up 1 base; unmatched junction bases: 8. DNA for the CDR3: TGCGCCAGCAGCCAGCGGGGCAGGGGGGAAACTAATGAAAAACTGTTTTTT. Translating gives CASSQRGRGETNEKLFF.

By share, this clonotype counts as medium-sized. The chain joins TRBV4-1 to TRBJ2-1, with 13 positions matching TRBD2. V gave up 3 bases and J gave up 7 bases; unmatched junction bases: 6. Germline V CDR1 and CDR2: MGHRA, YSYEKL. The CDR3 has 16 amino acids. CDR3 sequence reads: CASSQLTSGGGNEQFF. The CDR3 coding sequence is TGCGCCAGCAGCCAGCTTACTAGCGGGGGGGGGAATGAGCAGTTCTTC.

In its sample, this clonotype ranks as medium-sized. The DNA for the CDR3 is TGCAGCGTTGAAGTGTATCCACTTCAAGCTTTCTTT. Protein: CSVEVYPLQAFF. J is TRBJ1-1 and V is TRBV29-1; D uncertain. From germline, CDR1 is SQVTM and CDR2 ANQGSEA. The CDR3 is made up of 12 amino acids. Trimming cost V 1 base and J 9 bases, with 12 bases left between them.

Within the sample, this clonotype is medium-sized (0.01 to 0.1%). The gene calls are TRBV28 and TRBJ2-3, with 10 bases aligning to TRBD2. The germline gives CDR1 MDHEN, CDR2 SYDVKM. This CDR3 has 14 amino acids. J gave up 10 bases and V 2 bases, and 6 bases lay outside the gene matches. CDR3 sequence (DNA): TGTGCCAGCAGTTTAGGGCTAGCGGGGGAGGCGCAGTATTTT. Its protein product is CASSLGLAGEAQYF.

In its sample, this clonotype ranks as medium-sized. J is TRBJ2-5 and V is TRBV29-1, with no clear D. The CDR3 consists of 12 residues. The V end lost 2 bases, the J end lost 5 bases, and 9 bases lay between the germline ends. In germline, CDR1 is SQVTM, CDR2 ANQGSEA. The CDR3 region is CSVEPGHETQYF. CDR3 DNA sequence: TGCAGCGTTGAACCGGGTCACGAGACCCAGTACTTC.

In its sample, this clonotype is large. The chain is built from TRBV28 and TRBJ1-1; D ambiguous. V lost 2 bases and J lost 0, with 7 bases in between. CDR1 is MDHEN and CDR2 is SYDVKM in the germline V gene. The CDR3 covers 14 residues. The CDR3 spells CASSLARVNTEAFF. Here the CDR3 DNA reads TGTGCCAGCAGTTTAGCCCGGGTGAACACTGAAGCTTTCTTT.

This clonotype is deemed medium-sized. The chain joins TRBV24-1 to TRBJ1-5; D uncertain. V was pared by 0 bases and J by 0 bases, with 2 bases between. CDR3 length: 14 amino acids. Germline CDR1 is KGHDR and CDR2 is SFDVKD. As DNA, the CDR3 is TGTGCCACCAGTGATTTGAATAGCAATCAGCCCCAGCATTTT. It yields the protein CATSDLNSNQPQHF.

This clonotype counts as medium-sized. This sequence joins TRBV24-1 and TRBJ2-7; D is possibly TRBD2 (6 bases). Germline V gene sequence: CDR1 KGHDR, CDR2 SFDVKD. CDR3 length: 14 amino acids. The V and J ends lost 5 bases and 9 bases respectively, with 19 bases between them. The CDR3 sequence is CATSVAGTNGGQYF. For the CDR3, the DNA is TGTGCCACCAGTGTCGCGGGGACGAACGGCGGGCAGTACTTC.

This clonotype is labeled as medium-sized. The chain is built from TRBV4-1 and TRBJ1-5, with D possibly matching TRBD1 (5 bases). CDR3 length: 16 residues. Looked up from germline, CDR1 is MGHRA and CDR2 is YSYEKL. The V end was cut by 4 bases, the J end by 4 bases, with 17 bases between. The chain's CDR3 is CASSPRGRAGNQPQHF. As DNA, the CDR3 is TGCGCCAGCAGCCCCCGAGGCAGGGCAGGAAATCAGCCCCAGCATTTT.

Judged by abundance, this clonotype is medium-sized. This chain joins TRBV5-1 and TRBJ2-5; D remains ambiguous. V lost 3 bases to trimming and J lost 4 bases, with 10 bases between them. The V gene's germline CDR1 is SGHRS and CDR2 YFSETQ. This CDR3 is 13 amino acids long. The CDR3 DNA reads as TGCGCCAGCAGCTCTCTAGGCGCAGAGACCCAGTACTTC. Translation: CASSSLGAETQYF.